The entry that follows covers one T cell receptor (beta chain) sequence. The antigen is not known. The CDR3 spans 14 residues. Germline CDR1 is SNHLY and CDR2 is FYNNEI. V was trimmed by 7 bases and J by 3 bases, leaving 12 bases between them. Libraries were prepared by immunoSEQ multiplex PCR; TCRdb keeps only in-frame clonotypes and omits some of them. Found here are roughly 58,000 clones, more than 65% of them singletons; the top ten hold roughly 6.3%. The data belong to a study of OX40 agonist ivuxolimab in advanced cancers. Study at large: Of mixed ages from about 23 to 85 and averaging about 60 years, the group was about 80% male. About 40% of patients had received prior checkpoint inhibitor therapy.

Whole-study results and caveats: Low normalized T-cell clonal expansion was additionally recorded for some nonresponders.

This chain uses TRBV2 with TRBJ2-2, with D perhaps TRBD2 (6 bases). The origin of this receptor is an adult with an advanced solid tumor such as melanoma, head and neck, liver or kidney cancer. Sequences were derived from CD4+ or CD8+ T cells sorted from blood, sampled in a trial of the OX40 agonist ivuxolimab. CDR3 sequence: CASIQGEDTGELFF. In DNA form, the CDR3 reads TGTGCCAGCATACAAGGGGAGGACACCGGGGAGCTGTTTTTT.